This TCR beta chain was retrieved from a study of PD-1 blockade in mismatch repair-deficient tumors. In the study overall: Enrolled about 2012-2016, patients had progressing, pretreated mismatch repair-deficient cancers of 11 to 13 types. Whole-study findings and limits: Rapid post-treatment expansion, then contraction, generally preceding radiologic response, marked tumor-resident clones.

All patients were mismatch repair deficient, assessed by either PCR or immunohistochemistry. The TCR-sequenced patients were three responders to pembrolizumab. The data were produced by immunoSEQ multiplex PCR, yet TCRdb's version contains in-frame clones alone and is incomplete. Of tens of thousands of clones listed, around 85% were seen once; the top ten hold just over 2.5%. This clone appeared once. The antigen is undetermined. The CDR3 has 18 amino acids. CDR1 is KGHSH and CDR2 is LQKENI in the germline V gene. Trimming took 4 bases from V and 2 from J; bases not matched to a gene: 11. The TCR was taken from an adult with mismatch repair-deficient cancer. The sequencing here drew on peripheral blood, taken 12 weeks after starting pembrolizumab. The genes are TRBV18 and TRBJ1-5; 10 bases agree with TRBD1. The CDR3 DNA reads TGTGCCAGCTCACTGAGTGCGCCCGGGACAGGGGGCAATCAGCCCCAGCATTTT. Translated: CASSLSAPGTGGNQPQHF.